These T cell receptor beta chains were read from a single sample in a study of PD-1 blockade in classical Hodgkin lymphoma. Data came from immunoSEQ multiplex PCR; TCRdb stores just in-frame clones and leaves some out. This table has roughly 50,000 clones, around 89% appearing once. Sequences were derived from peripheral blood mononuclear cells (PBMCs), sampled before the fourth cycle of nivolumab. These receptors came from a human donor with classical Hodgkin lymphoma. Both conserved end residues are part of each CDR3.

V gene	J gene	CDR3 protein
TRBV10-1	TRBJ2-1	CASSESGLGEQFF
TRBV7-7	TRBJ2-2	CASSLDVGSRELFF
TRBV28	TRBJ1-2	CASSPPANYGYTF
TRBV5-1	TRBJ1-4	CASSSPGQGNEKLFF
TRBV11-2	TRBJ2-3	CASSHRTSGALTDTQYF
TRBV29-1	TRBJ2-1	CSVAPDNLDNEQFF
TRBV7-2	TRBJ2-2	CASSLALAGELFF
TRBV19	TRBJ1-1	CASLQSEATEAFF
TRBV4-1	TRBJ2-3	CASSHSLAGGPIDTQYF
TRBV6-5	TRBJ2-1	CASSYVSGNEQFF
TRBV10-2	TRBJ2-5	CASSDTGTQETQYF
TRBV9	TRBJ2-3	CASSVVSLGDTQYF
TRBV15	TRBJ2-2	CATSSPGTSGSSGTGELFF
TRBV7-9	TRBJ2-7	CASSLVPGASYEQYF